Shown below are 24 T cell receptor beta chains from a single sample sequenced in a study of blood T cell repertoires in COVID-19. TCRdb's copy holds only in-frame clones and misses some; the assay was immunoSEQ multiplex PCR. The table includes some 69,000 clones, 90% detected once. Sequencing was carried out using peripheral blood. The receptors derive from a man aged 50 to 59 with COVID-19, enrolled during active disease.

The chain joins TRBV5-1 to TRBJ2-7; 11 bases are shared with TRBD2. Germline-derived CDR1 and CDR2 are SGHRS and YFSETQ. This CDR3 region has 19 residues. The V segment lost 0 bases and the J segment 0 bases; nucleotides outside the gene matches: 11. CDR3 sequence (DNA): TGCGCCAGCAGCTTGGCGTGGCTAGCGGGAGGCAATCCCTCCTACGAGCAGTACTTC. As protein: CASSLAWLAGGNPSYEQYF.

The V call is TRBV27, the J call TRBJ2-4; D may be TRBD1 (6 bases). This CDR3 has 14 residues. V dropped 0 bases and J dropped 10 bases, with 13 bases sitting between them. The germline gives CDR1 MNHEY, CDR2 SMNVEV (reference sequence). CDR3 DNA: TGTGCCAGCAGTTTATCAGCACAGGGTCTTATTCAGTACTTC. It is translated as CASSLSAQGLIQYF.

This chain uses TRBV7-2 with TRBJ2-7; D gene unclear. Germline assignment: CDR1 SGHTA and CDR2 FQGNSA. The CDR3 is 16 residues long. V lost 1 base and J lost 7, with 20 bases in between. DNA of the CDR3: TGTGCCAGCAGCTTAGATTCCGCCGCGGCAACGAGGGAGCAGTACTTC. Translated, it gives CASSLDSAAATREQYF. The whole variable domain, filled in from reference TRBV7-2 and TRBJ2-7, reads GAGVSQSPSNKVTEKGKDVELRCDPISGHTALYWYRQSLGQGLEFLIYFQGNSAPDKSGLPSDRFSAERTGGSVSTLTIQRTQQEDSAVYLCASSLDSAAATREQYFGPGTRLTVT.

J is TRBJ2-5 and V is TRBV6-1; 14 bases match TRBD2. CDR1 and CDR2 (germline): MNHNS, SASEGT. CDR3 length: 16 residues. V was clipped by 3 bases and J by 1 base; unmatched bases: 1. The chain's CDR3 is CASSEGTSGSQETQYF. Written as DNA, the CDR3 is TGTGCCAGCAGTGAGGGGACTAGCGGGAGCCAAGAGACCCAGTACTTC.

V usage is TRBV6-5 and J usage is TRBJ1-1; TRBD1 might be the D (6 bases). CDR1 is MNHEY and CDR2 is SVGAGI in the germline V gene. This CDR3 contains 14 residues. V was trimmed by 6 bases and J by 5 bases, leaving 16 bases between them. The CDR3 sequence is CASRRGGAGTEAFF. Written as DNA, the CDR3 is TGTGCCAGCAGGAGGGGGGGCGCCGGTACTGAAGCTTTCTTT.

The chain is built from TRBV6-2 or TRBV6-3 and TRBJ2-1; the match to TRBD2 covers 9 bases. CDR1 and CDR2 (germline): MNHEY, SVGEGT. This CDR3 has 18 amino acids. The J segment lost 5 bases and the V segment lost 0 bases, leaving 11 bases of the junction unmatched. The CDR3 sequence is CASSYSVLAGRPDNEQFF. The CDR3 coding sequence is TGTGCCAGCAGTTACTCGGTCCTAGCGGGACGTCCGGACAATGAGCAGTTCTTC.

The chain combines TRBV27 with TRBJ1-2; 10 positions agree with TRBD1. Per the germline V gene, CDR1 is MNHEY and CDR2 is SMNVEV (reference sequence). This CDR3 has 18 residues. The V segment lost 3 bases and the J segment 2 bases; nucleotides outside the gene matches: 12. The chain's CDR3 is CASSFWGLPGQGNYGYTF. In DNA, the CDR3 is TGTGCCAGCAGTTTCTGGGGTCTCCCGGGACAGGGGAACTATGGCTACACCTTC.

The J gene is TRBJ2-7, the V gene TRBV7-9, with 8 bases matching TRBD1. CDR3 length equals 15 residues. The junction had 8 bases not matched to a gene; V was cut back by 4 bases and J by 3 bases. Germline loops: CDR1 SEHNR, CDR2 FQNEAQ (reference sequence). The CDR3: CASSSDRGILYEQYF. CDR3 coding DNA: TGTGCCAGCAGCTCCGACAGGGGAATTCTCTACGAGCAGTACTTC.

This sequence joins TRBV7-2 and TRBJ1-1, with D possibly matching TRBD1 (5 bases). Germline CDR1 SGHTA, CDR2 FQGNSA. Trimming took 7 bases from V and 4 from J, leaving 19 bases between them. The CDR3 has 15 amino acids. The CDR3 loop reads CASILWAGQGTEAFF. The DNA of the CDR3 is TGTGCCAGCATACTCTGGGCTGGGCAGGGCACTGAAGCTTTCTTT. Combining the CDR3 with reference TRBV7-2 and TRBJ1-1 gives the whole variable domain GAGVSQSPSNKVTEKGKDVELRCDPISGHTALYWYRQSLGQGLEFLIYFQGNSAPDKSGLPSDRFSAERTGGSVSTLTIQRTQQEDSAVYLCASILWAGQGTEAFFGQGTRLTVV.

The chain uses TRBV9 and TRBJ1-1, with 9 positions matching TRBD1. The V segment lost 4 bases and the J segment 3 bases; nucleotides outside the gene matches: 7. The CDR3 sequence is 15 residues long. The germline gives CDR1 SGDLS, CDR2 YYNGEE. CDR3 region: CASSITGGAYTEAFF. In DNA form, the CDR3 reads TGTGCCAGCAGCATAACAGGGGGCGCGTACACTGAAGCTTTCTTT.

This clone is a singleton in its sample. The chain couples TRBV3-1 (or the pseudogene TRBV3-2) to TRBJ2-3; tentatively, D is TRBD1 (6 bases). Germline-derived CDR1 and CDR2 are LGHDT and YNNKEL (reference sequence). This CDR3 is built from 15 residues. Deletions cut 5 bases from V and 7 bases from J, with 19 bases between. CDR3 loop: CASSSPGTRSHTQYF. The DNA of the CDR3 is TGTGCCAGCAGCTCCCCCGGGACACGGTCTCATACGCAGTATTTT.

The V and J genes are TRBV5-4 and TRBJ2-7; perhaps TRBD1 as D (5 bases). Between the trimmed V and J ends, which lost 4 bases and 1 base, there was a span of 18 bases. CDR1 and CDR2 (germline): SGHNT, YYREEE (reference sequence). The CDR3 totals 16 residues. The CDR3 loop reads CASSAAPGAHSYEQYF. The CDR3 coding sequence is TGTGCCAGCAGCGCTGCCCCTGGGGCGCATTCCTACGAGCAGTACTTC.

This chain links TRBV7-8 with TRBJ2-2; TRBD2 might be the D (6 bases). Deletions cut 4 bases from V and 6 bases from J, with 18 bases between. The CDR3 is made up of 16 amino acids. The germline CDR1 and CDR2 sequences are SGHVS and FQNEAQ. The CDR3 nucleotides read TGTGCCAGCAGCTCGCCGGGACGGGGGAAGGCCGGGGAGCTGTTTTTT. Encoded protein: CASSSPGRGKAGELFF.

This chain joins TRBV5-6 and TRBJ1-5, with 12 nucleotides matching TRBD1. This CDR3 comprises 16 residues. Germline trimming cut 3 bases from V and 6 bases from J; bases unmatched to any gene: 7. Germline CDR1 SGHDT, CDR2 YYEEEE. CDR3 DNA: TGTGCCAGCAGCTGGGGGACAGGGGGCAGGGGTCAGCCCCAGCATTTT. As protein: CASSWGTGGRGQPQHF.

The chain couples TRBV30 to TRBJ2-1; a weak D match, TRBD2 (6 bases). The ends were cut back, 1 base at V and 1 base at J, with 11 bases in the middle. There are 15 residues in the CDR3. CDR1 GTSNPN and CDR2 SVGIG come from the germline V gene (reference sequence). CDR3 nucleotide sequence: TGTGCCTGGAGTGCGGGACTGGATTCCTACAATGAGCAGTTCTTC. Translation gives CAWSAGLDSYNEQFF.

CDR3 sequence reads: CASSLGEVTTKNIQYF. The CDR3 DNA follows: TGTGCCAGCAGCCTAGGGGAGGTGACCACCAAAAACATTCAGTACTTC. The rearrangement uses TRBV7-9 and TRBJ2-4; D is possibly TRBD2 (6 bases). The germline CDR1 and CDR2 sequences are SEHNR and FQNEAQ (reference sequence). The CDR3 sequence is 16 residues long. Trimming stripped 5 bases from V and 2 bases from J, with 16 bases between. The full variable domain, its missing parts supplied by reference TRBV7-9 and TRBJ2-4, is DTGVSQNPRHKITKRGQNVTFRCDPISEHNRLYWYRQTLGQGPEFLTYFQNEAQLEKSRLLSDRFSAERPKGSFSTLEIQRTEQGDSAMYLCASSLGEVTTKNIQYFGAGTRLSVL.

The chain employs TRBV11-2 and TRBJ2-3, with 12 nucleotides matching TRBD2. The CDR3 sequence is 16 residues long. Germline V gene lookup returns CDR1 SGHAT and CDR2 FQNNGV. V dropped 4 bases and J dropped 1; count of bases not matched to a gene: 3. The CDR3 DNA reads TGTGCCAGCAGCTCACTAGCGGGAGGAGGCACAGATACGCAGTATTTT. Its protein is CASSSLAGGGTDTQYF.

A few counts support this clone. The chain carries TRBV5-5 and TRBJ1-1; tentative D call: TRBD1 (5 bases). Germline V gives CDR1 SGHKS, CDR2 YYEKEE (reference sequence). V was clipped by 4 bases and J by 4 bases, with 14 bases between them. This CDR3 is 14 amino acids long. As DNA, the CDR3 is TGTGCCAGCAGCGACTGGGGCGTGAGCACTGAAGCTTTCTTT. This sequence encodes CASSDWGVSTEAFF.

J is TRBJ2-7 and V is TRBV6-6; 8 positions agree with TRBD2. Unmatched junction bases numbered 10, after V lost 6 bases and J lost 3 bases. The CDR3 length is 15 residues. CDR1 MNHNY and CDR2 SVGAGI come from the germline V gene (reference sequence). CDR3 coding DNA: TGTGCCAGCAGCGGGGGGGGGACACAGAGCTACGAGCAGTACTTC. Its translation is CASSGGGTQSYEQYF.

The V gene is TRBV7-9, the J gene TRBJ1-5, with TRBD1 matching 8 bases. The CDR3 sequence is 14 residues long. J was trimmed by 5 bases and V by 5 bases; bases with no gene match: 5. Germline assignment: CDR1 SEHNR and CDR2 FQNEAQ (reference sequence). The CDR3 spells CASSPGQGDQPQHF. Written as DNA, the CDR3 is TGTGCCAGCAGCCCCGGACAGGGCGATCAGCCCCAGCATTTT.

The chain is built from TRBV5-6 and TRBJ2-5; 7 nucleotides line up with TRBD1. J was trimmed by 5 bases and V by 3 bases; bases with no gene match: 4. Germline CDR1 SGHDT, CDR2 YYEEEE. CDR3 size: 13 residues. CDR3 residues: CASSYRGGETQYF. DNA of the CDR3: TGTGCCAGCAGCTACAGGGGTGGGGAGACCCAGTACTTC.

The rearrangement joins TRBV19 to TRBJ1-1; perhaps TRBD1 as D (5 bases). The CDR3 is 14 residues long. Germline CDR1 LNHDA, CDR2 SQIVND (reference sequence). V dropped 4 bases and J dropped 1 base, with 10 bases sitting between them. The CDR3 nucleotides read TGTGCCAGTAGTACCCAAACAGGGAACACTGAAGCTTTCTTT. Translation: CASSTQTGNTEAFF.

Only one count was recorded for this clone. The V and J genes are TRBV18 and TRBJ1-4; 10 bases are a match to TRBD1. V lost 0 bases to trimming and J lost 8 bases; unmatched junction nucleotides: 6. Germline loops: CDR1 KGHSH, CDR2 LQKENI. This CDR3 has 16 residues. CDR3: CASSPPLGQGIEKLFF. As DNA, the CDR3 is TGTGCCAGCTCACCACCGCTGGGACAGGGGATAGAAAAACTGTTTTTT.

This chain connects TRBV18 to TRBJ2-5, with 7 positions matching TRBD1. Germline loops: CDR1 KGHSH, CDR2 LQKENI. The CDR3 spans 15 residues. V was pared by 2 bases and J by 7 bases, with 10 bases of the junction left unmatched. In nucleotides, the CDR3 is TGTGCCAGCTCACCAACCCGGGACAGAGGTGGGACCCAGTACTTC. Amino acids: CASSPTRDRGGTQYF.